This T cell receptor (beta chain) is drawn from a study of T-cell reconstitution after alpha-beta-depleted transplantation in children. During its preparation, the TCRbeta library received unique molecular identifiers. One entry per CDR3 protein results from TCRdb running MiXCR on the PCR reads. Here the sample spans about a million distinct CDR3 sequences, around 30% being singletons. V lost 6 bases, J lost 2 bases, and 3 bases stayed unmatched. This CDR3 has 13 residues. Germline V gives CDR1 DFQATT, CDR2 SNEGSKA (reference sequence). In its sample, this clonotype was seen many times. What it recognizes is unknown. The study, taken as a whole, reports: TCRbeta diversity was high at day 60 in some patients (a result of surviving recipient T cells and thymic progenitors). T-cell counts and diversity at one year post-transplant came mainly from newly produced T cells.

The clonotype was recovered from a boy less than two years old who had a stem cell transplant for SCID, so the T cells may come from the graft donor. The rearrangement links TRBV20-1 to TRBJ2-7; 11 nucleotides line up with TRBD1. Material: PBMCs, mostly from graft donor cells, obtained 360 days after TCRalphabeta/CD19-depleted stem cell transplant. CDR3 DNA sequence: TGCAGTGCCCAGGGACAGGGGGCCTACGAGCAGTACTTC. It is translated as CSAQGQGAYEQYF.